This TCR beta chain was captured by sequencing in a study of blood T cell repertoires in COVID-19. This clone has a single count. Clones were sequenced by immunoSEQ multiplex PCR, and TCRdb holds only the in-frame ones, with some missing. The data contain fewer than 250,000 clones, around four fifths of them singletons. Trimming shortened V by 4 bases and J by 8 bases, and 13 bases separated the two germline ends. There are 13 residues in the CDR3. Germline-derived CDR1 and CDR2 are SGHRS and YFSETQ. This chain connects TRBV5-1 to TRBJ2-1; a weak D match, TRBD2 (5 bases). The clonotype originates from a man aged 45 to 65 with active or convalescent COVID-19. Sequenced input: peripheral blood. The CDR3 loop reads CASSPDYRDEQFF. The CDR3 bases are TGCGCCAGCAGCCCTGACTACCGCGATGAGCAGTTCTTC.